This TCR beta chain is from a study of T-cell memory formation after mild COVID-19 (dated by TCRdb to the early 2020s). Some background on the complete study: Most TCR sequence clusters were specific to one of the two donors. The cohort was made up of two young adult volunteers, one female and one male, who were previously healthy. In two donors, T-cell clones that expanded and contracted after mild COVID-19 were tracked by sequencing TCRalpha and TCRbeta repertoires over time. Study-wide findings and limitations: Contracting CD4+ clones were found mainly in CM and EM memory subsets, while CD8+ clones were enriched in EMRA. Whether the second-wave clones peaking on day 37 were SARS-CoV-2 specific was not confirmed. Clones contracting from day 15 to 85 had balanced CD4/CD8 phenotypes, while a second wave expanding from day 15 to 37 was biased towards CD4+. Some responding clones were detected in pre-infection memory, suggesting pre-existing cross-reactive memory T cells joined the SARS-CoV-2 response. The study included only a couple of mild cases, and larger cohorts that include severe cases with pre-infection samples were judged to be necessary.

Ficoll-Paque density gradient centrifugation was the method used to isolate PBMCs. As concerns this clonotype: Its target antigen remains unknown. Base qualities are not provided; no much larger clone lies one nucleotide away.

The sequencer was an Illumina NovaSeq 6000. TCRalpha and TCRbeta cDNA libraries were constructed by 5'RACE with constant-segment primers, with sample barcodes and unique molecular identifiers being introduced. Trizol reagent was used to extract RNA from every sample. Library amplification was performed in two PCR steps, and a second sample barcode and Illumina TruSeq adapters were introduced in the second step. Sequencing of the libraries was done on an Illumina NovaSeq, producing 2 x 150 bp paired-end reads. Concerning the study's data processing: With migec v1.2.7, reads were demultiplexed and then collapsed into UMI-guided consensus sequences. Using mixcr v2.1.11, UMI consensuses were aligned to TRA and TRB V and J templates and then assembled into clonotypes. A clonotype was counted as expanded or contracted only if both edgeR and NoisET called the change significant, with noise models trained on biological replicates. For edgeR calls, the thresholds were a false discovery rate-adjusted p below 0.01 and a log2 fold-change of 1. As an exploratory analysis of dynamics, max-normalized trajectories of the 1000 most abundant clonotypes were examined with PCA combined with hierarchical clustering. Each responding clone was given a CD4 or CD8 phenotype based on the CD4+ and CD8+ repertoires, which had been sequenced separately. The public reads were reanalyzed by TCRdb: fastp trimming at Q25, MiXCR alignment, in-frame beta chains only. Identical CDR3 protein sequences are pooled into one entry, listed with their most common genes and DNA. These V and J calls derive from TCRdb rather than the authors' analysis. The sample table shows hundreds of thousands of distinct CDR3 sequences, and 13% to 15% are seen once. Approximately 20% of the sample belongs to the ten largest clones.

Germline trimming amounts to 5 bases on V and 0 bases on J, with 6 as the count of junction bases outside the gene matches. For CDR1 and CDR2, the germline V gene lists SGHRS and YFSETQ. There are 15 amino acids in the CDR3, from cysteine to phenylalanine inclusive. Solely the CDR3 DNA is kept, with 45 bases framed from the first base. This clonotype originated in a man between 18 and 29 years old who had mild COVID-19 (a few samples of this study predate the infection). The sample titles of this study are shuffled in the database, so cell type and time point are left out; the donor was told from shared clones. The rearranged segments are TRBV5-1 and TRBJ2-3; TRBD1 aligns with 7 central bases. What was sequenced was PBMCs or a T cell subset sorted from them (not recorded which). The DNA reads TGCGCCAGCAGACAGGGGACAGCTAGCACAGATACGCAGTATTTT. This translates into CASRQGTASTDTQYF.